This T cell receptor (beta chain) was recorded in a study of monozygotic twins with inflammatory bowel disease. During cDNA synthesis, UMIs that each contained a 6-nucleotide sample barcode were added by means of template switching. TCRdb re-called the 5' RACE reads; one entry per CDR3 protein, DNA not given. The repertoire table contains fewer than 110,000 distinct CDR3 sequences. CDR1 and CDR2 from the germline V gene are KGHSH and LQKENI. The length of the CDR3 is 14 residues. The sequenced sample consisted of blood. The receptor's source is a human donor with ulcerative colitis or Crohn's disease, or a healthy co-twin of an affected twin (not recorded which). The rearrangement joins TRBV18 to TRBJ1-5; the D call from TCRdb, TRBD1, cannot be confirmed without DNA. CDR3 amino acids: CASSQQGGNQPQHF.